Below, 11 T cell receptor beta chains from the same sample are listed, as sequenced in a study of blood T cell repertoires in COVID-19. The data were produced by immunoSEQ multiplex PCR, yet TCRdb's version contains in-frame clones alone and is incomplete. Of 75,000 to 80,000 clones listed, 80% to 90% were seen once; the top ten hold under 55%. The sequenced material came from peripheral blood. Source of these receptors: a human donor in a cohort sampled during active COVID-19.

The chain employs TRBV2 and TRBJ2-2; TRBD1 might be the D (5 bases). The V end was cut by 2 bases, the J end by 4 bases, with 8 bases between. The CDR3 is 14 residues long. Germline CDR1 and CDR2: SNHLY and FYNNEI. This chain's CDR3 is CASSESQGTGELFF. For the CDR3, the DNA is TGTGCCAGCAGTGAATCCCAGGGCACCGGGGAGCTGTTTTTT.

The chain recombines TRBV6-5 with TRBJ2-1; D possibly corresponds to TRBD1 (6 bases). This CDR3 region has 16 residues. The germline CDR1 and CDR2 sequences are MNHEY and SVGAGI. V lost 3 bases and J lost 5, with 17 bases in between. The CDR3 DNA follows: TGTGCCAGCAGTTATGATCGAACAGGGCAAAACAATGAGCAGTTCTTC. This sequence encodes CASSYDRTGQNNEQFF.

The chain combines TRBV27 with TRBJ2-1; TRBD2 aligns across 8 bases. Per the germline V gene, CDR1 is MNHEY and CDR2 is SMNVEV (reference sequence). This CDR3 has 14 residues. J lost 6 bases, V lost 6 bases, and 7 bases had no gene match. The CDR3 coding sequence is TGTGCCAGCAGCGGGACTAGATTGCCCAATGAGCAGTTCTTC. Translation gives CASSGTRLPNEQFF.

The chain joins TRBV5-1 to TRBJ1-1; the match to TRBD1 covers 8 bases. The V and J ends lost 3 bases and 2 bases, in that order; junction bases with no gene match: 6. This CDR3 has 15 residues. From germline, CDR1 is SGHRS and CDR2 YFSETQ. DNA for the CDR3: TGCGCCAGCAGCTGGACAGGGATCCCCAACACTGAAGCTTTCTTT. Its protein is CASSWTGIPNTEAFF.

J is TRBJ2-2 and V is TRBV4-2; 8 bases match TRBD2. Trimming removed 1 base from V and 4 bases from J; junction bases left unmatched: 17. The length of the CDR3 is 20 residues. Germline-derived CDR1 and CDR2 are LGHNA and YNFKEQ. The CDR3 loop is CASSQGWGLEAGRRTGELFF. DNA for the CDR3: TGTGCCAGCAGCCAAGGATGGGGACTAGAGGCCGGTCGGCGCACCGGGGAGCTGTTTTTT.

The V gene is TRBV6-4, the J gene TRBJ2-1; TRBD2 agrees at 11 bases. Germline trimming cut 3 bases from V and 5 bases from J; bases unmatched to any gene: 6. The length of the CDR3 is 16 residues. Germline lookup yields CDR1 MRHNA and CDR2 SNTAGT. The CDR3 protein is CASSESGLAADNEQFF. Here the CDR3 DNA reads TGTGCCAGCAGTGAGTCGGGACTAGCGGCCGACAATGAGCAGTTCTTC.

V gene TRBV5-5 combines with J gene TRBJ1-2, with TRBD1 matching over 9 bases. The CDR3 has 16 residues. V was pared by 5 bases and J by 7 bases, with 15 bases of the junction left unmatched. Germline V CDR1 and CDR2: SGHKS, YYEKEE (reference sequence). The CDR3 nucleotides are TGTGCCAGCAGTACAGGCTCCGGGACAGGGTGGTCTGGCTACACCTTC. The encoded protein is CASSTGSGTGWSGYTF.

The chain couples TRBV15 to TRBJ2-5, with 10 positions matching TRBD1. The germline V gene encodes CDR1 LNHNV and CDR2 YYDKDF (reference sequence). V dropped 2 bases and J dropped 4; count of bases not matched to a gene: 7. The CDR3 is 16 residues long. This chain's CDR3 is CATSRRTGGGVETQYF. DNA of the CDR3: TGTGCCACCAGCAGAAGGACAGGGGGAGGTGTAGAGACCCAGTACTTC.

The rearrangement joins TRBV3-1 (or the pseudogene TRBV3-2) to TRBJ2-4; TRBD2 matches at 7 bases. CDR1 is LGHDT, CDR2 YNNKEL, per germline (reference sequence). V gave up 0 bases and J gave up 7 bases; unmatched junction bases: 18. This CDR3 is built from 19 residues. DNA of the CDR3: TGTGCCAGCAGCCAAGATTGGGGAGGGAGCGGGCAAGGTTTGAACATTCAGTACTTC. Its translation: CASSQDWGGSGQGLNIQYF.

The rearrangement links TRBV5-1 to TRBJ2-3, with D uncertain. The CDR3 loop spans 15 amino acids. V shed 0 bases and J shed 5 bases, with 13 bases lying between them. Per the germline V gene, CDR1 is SGHRS and CDR2 is YFSETQ. CDR3: CASSLGGTARDTQYF. The CDR3 nucleotides read TGCGCCAGCAGCTTGGGCGGAACCGCGAGAGATACGCAGTATTTT.

This clone was observed once. CDR3: CASTHSGGPGDTQYF. The CDR3 nucleotides are TGCGCCAGCACCCACTCGGGGGGGCCGGGAGATACGCAGTATTTT. This chain connects TRBV5-1 to TRBJ2-3, with 8 bases lining up with TRBD2. Germline values: CDR1 SGHRS, CDR2 YFSETQ. The CDR3 runs to 15 residues. V dropped 6 bases and J dropped 5; count of bases not matched to a gene: 11.